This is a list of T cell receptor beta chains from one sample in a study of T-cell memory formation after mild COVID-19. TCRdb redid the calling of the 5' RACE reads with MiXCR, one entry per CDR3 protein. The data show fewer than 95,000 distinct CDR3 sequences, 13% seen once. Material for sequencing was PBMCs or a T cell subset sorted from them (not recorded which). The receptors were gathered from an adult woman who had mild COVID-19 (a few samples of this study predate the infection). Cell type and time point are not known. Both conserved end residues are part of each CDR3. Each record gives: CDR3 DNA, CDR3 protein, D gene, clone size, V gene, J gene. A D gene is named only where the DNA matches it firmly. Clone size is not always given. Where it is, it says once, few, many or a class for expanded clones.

TGCGCCAGCAGCCTCCTAACAGGGTTCTACGAGCAGTACTTC,CASSLLTGFYEQYF,-,few,TRBV4-1,TRBJ2-7
TGTGCCAGCACCGGAGGACTAGCGGCACGCGAGCAGTTCTTC,CASTGGLAAREQFF,TRBD2,many,TRBV11-3,TRBJ2-1
TGTGCCACCAGTGACAGCGGGGATTCACCCCTCCACTTT,CATSDSGDSPLHF,-,few,TRBV24-1,TRBJ1-6
TGTGCCAGCATTCCCCTAGGGAGCGGGGCCTCCTACAATGAGCAGTTCTTC,CASIPLGSGASYNEQFF,TRBD2,few,TRBV12-3/TRBV12-4,TRBJ2-1
TGTGCCAGCAGCTTAAACATGGATGAGAAAGTCGAAGCTTTCTTT,CASSLNMDEKVEAFF,-,few,TRBV9,TRBJ1-1
TGTGCCAGCAGCCCTCTAGCGGGAGGTTACAATGAGCAGTTCTTC,CASSPLAGGYNEQFF,TRBD2,few,TRBV12-3/TRBV12-4,TRBJ2-1
TGTGCCAGCAGCTTAGGGGGACTAGCGGGAGGGAGGAATGAGCAGTTCTTC,CASSLGGLAGGRNEQFF,TRBD2,few,TRBV7-8,TRBJ2-1
TGCGCCAGCAGCCAAGATCCGGGTATCTTAAACATTCAGTACTTC,CASSQDPGILNIQYF,-,few,TRBV4-3,TRBJ2-4
TGTGCCACCAGTTTGGGCGGGTACCAGCCCCAGCATTTT,CATSLGGYQPQHF,-,-,TRBV24-1,TRBJ1-5
TGCGCCAGCAGCCAAGACGGGACTAGCATGAATGAGCAGTTCTTC,CASSQDGTSMNEQFF,TRBD2,-,TRBV4-1,TRBJ2-1
TGTGCCAGCAGCTTGAAGGATCAGCCCCAGCATTTT,CASSLKDQPQHF,-,-,TRBV5-6,TRBJ1-5
TGCGCCAGCGCACAGACTAATTCCTACAATGAGCAGTTCTTC,CASAQTNSYNEQFF,-,-,TRBV4-3,TRBJ2-1
TGTGCCAGTAGCAGTCCGGGACTCTACGAGCAGTACTTC,CASSSPGLYEQYF,-,-,TRBV19,TRBJ2-7